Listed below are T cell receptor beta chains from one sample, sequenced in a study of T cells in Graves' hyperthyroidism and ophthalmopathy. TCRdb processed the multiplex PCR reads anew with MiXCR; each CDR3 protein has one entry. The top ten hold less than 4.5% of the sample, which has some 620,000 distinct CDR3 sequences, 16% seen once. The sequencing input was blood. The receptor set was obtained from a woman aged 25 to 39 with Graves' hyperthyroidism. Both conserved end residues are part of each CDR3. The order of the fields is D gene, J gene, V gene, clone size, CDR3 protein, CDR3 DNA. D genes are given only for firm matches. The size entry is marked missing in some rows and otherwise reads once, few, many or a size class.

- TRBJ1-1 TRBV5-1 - CASSWKGFNTEAFF TGCGCCAGCAGTTGGAAGGGTTTTAACACTGAAGCTTTCTTT
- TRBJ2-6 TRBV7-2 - CASSPRRVVRSGANVLTF TGTGCCAGCAGCCCCCGGCGGGTGGTACGTTCGGGGGCCAACGTCCTGACTTTC
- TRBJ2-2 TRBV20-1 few CSVPDSTTGELFF TGCAGTGTTCCCGACAGTACCACCGGGGAGCTGTTTTTT
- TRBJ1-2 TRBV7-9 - CASSLWGSPKGPGYTF TGTGCCAGCAGCTTATGGGGCAGCCCAAAGGGCCCTGGCTACACCTTC
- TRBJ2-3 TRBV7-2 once CASSLSGTDRNTQYF TGTGCCAGCAGCCTGTCCGGGACGGATAGGAATACGCAGTATTTT
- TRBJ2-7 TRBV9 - CASSVDARSYEQYF TGTGCCAGCAGCGTAGATGCTCGCTCCTACGAGCAGTACTTC
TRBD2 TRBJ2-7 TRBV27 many CASSLTSGSYEQYF TGTGCCAGCAGTCTCACTAGCGGTTCCTACGAGCAGTACTTC
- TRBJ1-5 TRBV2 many CASSVGASNQPQHF TGTGCCAGCAGTGTGGGGGCGAGCAATCAGCCCCAGCATTTT
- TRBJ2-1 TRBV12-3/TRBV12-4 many CASTRIGQARNEQFF TGTGCCAGCACCCGAATTGGGCAGGCTCGGAATGAGCAGTTCTTC
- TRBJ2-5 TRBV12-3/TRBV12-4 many CASSFRGETQYF TGTGCCAGCAGTTTCCGTGGAGAGACCCAGTACTTC
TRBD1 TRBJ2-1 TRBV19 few CASSIGQGAWGEQFF TGTGCCAGTAGTATCGGACAGGGGGCTTGGGGTGAGCAGTTCTTC
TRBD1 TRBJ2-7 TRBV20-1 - CSALNPGQGFYEQYF TGCAGTGCTCTTAACCCGGGACAGGGCTTTTACGAGCAGTACTTC
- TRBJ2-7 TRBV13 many CASRSTGPGEQYF TGTGCCAGCAGATCTACAGGGCCCGGCGAGCAGTACTTC
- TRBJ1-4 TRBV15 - CATSREQSNEKLFF TGTGCCACCAGCAGAGAACAGAGTAATGAAAAACTGTTTTTT
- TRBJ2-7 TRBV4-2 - CASSLYRDPPEEQYF TGTGCCAGCAGCCTTTACCGGGACCCCCCGGAAGAGCAGTACTTC
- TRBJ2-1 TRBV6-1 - CASSPLGARWMRSFEQFF TGTGCCAGCAGTCCCCTCGGTGCTAGGTGGATGAGGAGTTTTGAGCAGTTCTTC